A single sample gave rise to the 21 T cell receptor beta chains below, sequenced in a study of OX40 agonist ivuxolimab in advanced cancers. Profiling relied on immunoSEQ multiplex PCR, and the TCRdb table lists in-frame clones only, not all of them. The sample lists about 47,000 clones; 84% were seen once. The sample was CD4+ or CD8+ T cells sorted from blood, taken in a trial of the OX40 agonist ivuxolimab. The receptors were sampled from an adult with an advanced solid tumor such as melanoma, head and neck, liver or kidney cancer.

The chain uses TRBV9 and TRBJ1-1; 8 bases map to TRBD1. The V gene's germline CDR1 is SGDLS and CDR2 YYNGEE. The V gene end was trimmed by 4 bases and the J gene end by 3 bases; junction bases not matched to a gene: 17. This CDR3 comprises 18 residues. CDR3 bases: TGTGCCAGCAGCACGACGAGGGAAATGACAGGGGACTACACTGAAGCTTTCTTT. Translating gives CASSTTREMTGDYTEAFF.

This clone has just one count. The chain employs TRBV5-4 and TRBJ2-7, with 12 bases lining up with TRBD1. V shed 4 bases and J 6 bases; nucleotides not matched to a gene: 5. CDR3 length equals 14 residues. CDR1 is SGHNT, CDR2 YYREEE, per germline (reference sequence). The CDR3 bases are TGTGCCAGCAGCCCCGGGACAGGGGGCCGCGAGCAGTACTTC. Translated: CASSPGTGGREQYF.

The chain combines TRBV28 with TRBJ2-1; weak D call: TRBD1 (5 bases). V gave up 2 bases and J gave up 5 bases, with 10 bases separating them. The CDR3 is made up of 14 amino acids. The V gene's germline CDR1 is MDHEN and CDR2 SYDVKM. CDR3: CASSLQGRNNEQFF. DNA for the CDR3: TGTGCCAGCAGTTTACAGGGCCGTAACAATGAGCAGTTCTTC. The full variable domain, with the rest looked up from reference TRBV28 and TRBJ2-1, is DVKVTQSSRYLVKRTGEKVFLECVQDMDHENMFWYRQDPGLGLRLIYFSYDVKMKEKGDIPEGYSVSREKKERFSLILESASTNQTSMYLCASSLQGRNNEQFFGPGTRLTVL.

CDR3: CASSESDGTAIYNEQFF. CDR3 in DNA: TGCGCCAGCAGTGAGTCGGATGGGACAGCGATCTACAATGAGCAGTTCTTC. The chain is built from TRBV10-1 and TRBJ2-1; 7 bases are a match to TRBD1. The CDR3 is 17 amino acids. V lost 0 bases, J lost 3 bases, and 8 bases stayed unmatched. Germline-derived CDR1 and CDR2 are WNHNN and SYGVQD (reference sequence).

The chain carries TRBV4-3 and TRBJ2-7, with D perhaps matching TRBD1 (6 bases). There are 14 residues in the CDR3. The V gene's germline CDR1 is LGHNA and CDR2 YSLEER. Trimming pared 5 bases from V and 7 bases from J, leaving 18 bases between. The CDR3 bases are TGCGCCAGCAGCTCCCGGGCCCTGGGGGCAGAGCAGTACTTC. Encoded protein: CASSSRALGAEQYF.

The chain couples TRBV15 to TRBJ2-6; unclear D gene. CDR1 LNHNV and CDR2 YYDKDF come from the germline V gene (reference sequence). The CDR3 is 16 amino acids. Between the trimmed V and J ends, which lost 5 bases and 0 bases, there was a span of 11 bases. CDR3 coding DNA: TGTGCCACCAGCCCGTATAGGGACTCTGGGGCCAACGTCCTGACTTTC. Its protein product is CATSPYRDSGANVLTF.

The V and J genes are TRBV9 and TRBJ2-2; D is ambiguous. From germline, CDR1 is SGDLS and CDR2 YYNGEE. The V end lost 0 bases, the J end lost 4 bases, and 13 bases lay between the germline ends. This CDR3 contains 16 residues. In DNA, the CDR3 is TGTGCCAGCAGCGTAGGAGGACCCCCGGGCACCGGGGAGCTGTTTTTT. It yields the protein CASSVGGPPGTGELFF.

This clone was seen repeatedly, ten times or more. The chain carries TRBV15 and TRBJ2-1; 11 nucleotides line up with TRBD1. The CDR3 runs 14 residues. V lost 8 bases, J lost 6 bases, and 6 bases stayed unmatched. Germline assignment: CDR1 LNHNV and CDR2 YYDKDF (reference sequence). The CDR3 loop is CATAGDRGFNEQFF. CDR3 bases: TGTGCCACCGCGGGGGACAGGGGGTTCAATGAGCAGTTCTTC.

This clone was counted between two and nine times. CDR3 DNA: TGTGCCAGTAGTATCTGGACAGGAGACCAGCCCCAGCATTTT. Its translation: CASSIWTGDQPQHF. The chain couples TRBV19 to TRBJ1-5, with TRBD1 matching 7 bases. V lost 3 bases, J lost 7 bases, and 6 bases stayed unmatched. The germline gives CDR1 LNHDA, CDR2 SQIVND (reference sequence). This CDR3 contains 14 residues.

The genes are TRBV5-1 and TRBJ1-3; D unclear. CDR1 is SGHRS and CDR2 is YFSETQ in the germline V gene. V lost 4 bases, J lost 4 bases, and 18 bases lay in between. The CDR3 has 16 residues. CDR3 sequence reads: CASSPDLGIGGNTIYF. The CDR3, as DNA: TGCGCCAGCAGCCCCGACCTGGGGATTGGCGGAAACACCATATATTTT.

This sequence joins TRBV11-2 and TRBJ1-6; D is perhaps TRBD1 (6 bases). Per germline, CDR1 SGHAT and CDR2 FQNNGV. CDR3 size: 16 residues. Trimming left V 3 bases short and J 9 bases short, with 18 bases between. The CDR3 coding sequence is TGTGCCAGCAGCTTCTGGAAACAGGGTCTAGGTTCACCCCTCCACTTT. Amino acids: CASSFWKQGLGSPLHF. Based on the CDR3 plus reference TRBV11-2 and TRBJ1-6, the full variable domain is EAGVAQSPRYKIIEKRQSVAFWCNPISGHATLYWYQQILGQGPKLLIQFQNNGVVDDSQLPKDRFSAERLKGVDSTLKIQPAKLEDSAVYLCASSFWKQGLGSPLHFGNGTRLTVT.

The chain combines TRBV28 with TRBJ1-1; TRBD1 matches 7 bases. This CDR3 has 15 amino acids. CDR1 MDHEN and CDR2 SYDVKM come from the germline V gene. V lost 1 base and J lost 5; bases outside the gene matches: 7. The CDR3 sequence: CASSLSARGRTEAFF. DNA of the CDR3: TGTGCCAGCAGTTTATCGGCCAGGGGGAGGACTGAAGCTTTCTTT.

This clone was recorded once. The chain recombines TRBV5-6 with TRBJ2-7; D perhaps matches TRBD2 (5 bases). Trimming left V 2 bases short and J 3 bases short, with 18 bases between. Germline V gives CDR1 SGHDT, CDR2 YYEEEE. This CDR3 has 16 amino acids. The CDR3 bases are TGTGCCAGCAGCTTTCGAGGGTCCACGCCTCTCTACGAGCAGTACTTC. This codes for CASSFRGSTPLYEQYF.

V usage is TRBV4-1 and J usage is TRBJ2-7; a possible D gene is TRBD2 (6 bases). The CDR3 totals 13 residues. V lost 3 bases, J lost 6 bases, and 12 bases lay in between. Germline lookup yields CDR1 MGHRA and CDR2 YSYEKL. CDR3 residues: CASSHPGGSEQYF. The DNA for the CDR3 is TGCGCCAGCAGCCATCCCGGGGGTTCCGAGCAGTACTTC.

This clone was seen a few times. The chain uses TRBV29-1 and TRBJ1-1; D gene unclear. The CDR3 extends over 13 amino acids. Germline CDR1 is SQVTM and CDR2 is ANQGSEA. Trimming left V 6 bases short and J 0 bases short, with 11 bases between. Here the CDR3 reads CSVLGLMNTEAFF. The DNA for the CDR3 is TGCAGCGTCCTGGGTCTAATGAACACTGAAGCTTTCTTT.

The chain joins TRBV28 to TRBJ1-2; the match to TRBD1 covers 11 bases. V lost 1 base, J lost 5 bases, and 3 bases stayed unmatched. Germline-derived CDR1 and CDR2 are MDHEN and SYDVKM. The CDR3 contains 15 residues. The CDR3: CASSLSGQGAYGYTF. As DNA, the CDR3 is TGTGCCAGCAGTTTATCAGGACAGGGGGCGTATGGCTACACCTTC.

The chain links TRBV18 to TRBJ2-2; 10 nucleotides agree with TRBD1. The J segment lost 4 bases and the V segment lost 5 bases, leaving 4 bases of the junction unmatched. Germline V CDR1 and CDR2: KGHSH, LQKENI. This CDR3 has 15 residues. CDR3 amino acids: CASSSGTGVTGELFF. CDR3 bases: TGTGCCAGCTCATCGGGGACAGGGGTCACCGGGGAGCTGTTTTTT.

The J gene is TRBJ1-5, the V gene TRBV30; D not certain. The germline CDR1 and CDR2 sequences are GTSNPN and SVGIG (reference sequence). Trimming took off 3 bases at V and 2 bases at J, with 14 bases between the two ends. The CDR3 is 15 amino acids. Here the CDR3 DNA reads TGTGCCTGGAGCCTGGGTGGGTCGGGCAATCAGCCCCAGCATTTT. It translates to CAWSLGGSGNQPQHF.

The chain is built from TRBV6-1 and TRBJ1-5; no reliable D call. CDR1 and CDR2 (germline): MNHNS, SASEGT. V lost 4 bases, J lost 3 bases, and 7 bases lay in between. The CDR3 has 13 amino acids. The CDR3 sequence is CASSGLPNQPQHF. In DNA, the CDR3 is TGTGCCAGCAGTGGCCTCCCCAATCAGCCCCAGCATTTT.

The chain couples TRBV10-3 to TRBJ2-7; 8 bases are shared with TRBD1. The CDR3 spans 13 residues. CDR1 is ENHRY and CDR2 is SYGVKD in the germline V gene. V gave up 9 bases and J gave up 2 bases; unmatched junction bases: 6. The CDR3 DNA follows: TGTGCCATTCCGGGACAGGCGCCCTACGAGCAGTACTTC. Protein product: CAIPGQAPYEQYF.

The chain couples TRBV27 to TRBJ2-2, with 9 bases aligning to TRBD1. Germline-derived CDR1 and CDR2 are MNHEY and SMNVEV (reference sequence). This CDR3 is 15 amino acids long. V lost 2 bases, J lost 5 bases, and 3 bases stayed unmatched. The CDR3 DNA follows: TGTGCCAGCAGTTTAGGGACAGGGCAAACCGGGGAGCTGTTTTTT. It is translated as CASSLGTGQTGELFF.